This entry describes one T cell receptor (beta chain). V shed 0 bases and J shed 4 bases, with 10 bases lying between them. Germline loops: CDR1 SGHNT, CDR2 YYREEE (reference sequence). CDR3 length: 14 residues. This sample was included in a study of OX40 agonist ivuxolimab in advanced cancers. Method: immunoSEQ multiplex PCR; TCRdb's copy keeps in-frame clones and lacks some. The table includes around 42,000 clones, approximately 89% detected once. The chain joins TRBV5-4 to TRBJ1-1, with D hard to call. Sequences were derived from CD4+ or CD8+ T cells sorted from blood, sampled in a trial of the OX40 agonist ivuxolimab. The source of this sequence is an adult with an advanced solid tumor such as melanoma, head and neck, liver or kidney cancer. The CDR3: CASSLVAGVTEAFF. The CDR3 region has the DNA TGTGCCAGCAGCTTGGTAGCTGGGGTCACTGAAGCTTTCTTT.